The T cell receptor beta chain described here comes from a study of blood T cell repertoires in COVID-19 (dated by TCRdb to 2018 to 2020). Study-level background: Collaborator samples came from the United States, Italy and Spain and covered acute and convalescent phases of COVID-19. The material from the prospective study consisted of cDNA or gDNA derived from T cells, B-cell-depleted T cells, or PBMCs. Subjects who had been exposed to COVID-19, were actively infected with it, or had recovered from it provided the deeply sampled blood TCRbeta repertoires that made up the dataset. The repertoires were released in a freely available public database intended as a resource for research on the immune response to SARS-CoV-2. Samples were obtained from the ongoing ImmuneRACE study (first 160 participants) and from 1,254 subjects provided by 6 global collaborators. Sample metadata almost always included a de-identified subject ID, COVID-19 status, age in years and sex. Where HLA class I and class II types were available, the types were taken from metadata supplied by the sample provider, not from assay-based typing.

General study outcomes and caveats: How much clinical and demographic metadata was included differed by source and by participant, and the metadata was provided uncurated.

Enrolling through a virtual design, the prospective study's participants ranged in age from roughly 18 to 90 years and lived across some 22 United States geographic areas. To assign participants to cohorts, the prospective study relied on clinical history that participants themselves reported in a screening survey and a study questionnaire. For ImmuneRACE Cohort 3, a participant was defined as recovered based on two consecutive negative NP/OP PCR tests, clearance by a healthcare professional, or resolution of symptoms. In the prospective study, whole blood, serum and a nasopharyngeal or oropharyngeal swab were collected from each participant by mobile phlebotomists. Over an approximately 2-month period, participants in the prospective study had the option of providing additional blood draws and questionnaires. Before DNA extraction, blood samples from the prospective study were shipped at room temperature or frozen.

The germline V gene encodes CDR1 LGHNA and CDR2 YNFKEQ. The germline ends are 11 bases apart after V is trimmed by 6 bases and J by 3 bases. The CDR3 runs 13 amino acids, cysteine and phenylalanine included. The CDR3 DNA has 39 bases and is translated from base 1. The immunoSEQ Assay, a bias-controlled multiplex PCR, was used to amplify TCRbeta CDR3 regions from genomic DNA. The authors processed their data as follows. Nucleated cell counts per sample were estimated from amplification of reference gene primers within the assay. To quantify the absolute abundance of each unique TCRbeta CDR3 rearrangement, sequence reads were collapsed and filtered. For each sample, productive Simpson clonality was calculated as the square root of Simpson's diversity index across productive rearrangements. The source is immuneACCESS, and TCRdb retained only in-frame sequences with V and J called. Part of the clones is not carried over; for the studies checked, unresolved V genes explain less than half of this, and the remainder is unexplained. D and trimming come from the DNA, and the V and J calls and clone size come from that table. Within this sample are 320,000 or so clones, with roughly 87% of them counted one time only. The top ten clones comprise roughly 1% of the sample.

Remarks on this clone: The antigen it recognizes is unknown. Base qualities are not recorded, but no much larger clone differs from it by a single base.

The sequence was collected from a woman in her thirties who had recovered from COVID-19. The receptor chain draws on TRBV4-2 and TRBJ1-2, with the D gene too uncertain to name. Material for sequencing was PBMCs or T cells enriched from blood (not recorded which). The bases read TGTGCCAGCAGACAGAACCGAGACTATGGCTACACCTTC. This is translated as CASRQNRDYGYTF.